Below, 20 T cell receptor beta chains from the same sample are listed, as sequenced in a study of T cell clonality in common variable immunodeficiency. Sequenced by immunoSEQ multiplex PCR; TCRdb stores in-frame clones only, minus some. This sample comprises some 50,000 clones, none seen once only. Specimen: peripheral blood mononuclear cells. The receptors stem from a person between 18 and 75 years old in good health.

In this sample, this clone turned up a few times. The CDR3 end lies 3 residues beyond the end of the read and is filled in from the germline J gene. The chain joins TRBV10-2 to TRBJ1-1; tentative D call: TRBD1 (6 bases). Trimming cost V 6 bases and J 4 bases, with 12 bases left between them. The germline V gene encodes CDR1 WSHSY and CDR2 SAAADI. The CDR3 length is 13 residues. Incomplete CDR3 DNA: TGCGCCAGCAGCGAACAGGGCAGCACTGAA. Protein: CASSEQGSTE. The CDR3 in full is CASSEQGSTEAFF.

There are many counts of this clone. The read ends 3 residues early relative to the CDR3; the germline J gene fills the gap. The genes are TRBV10-3 and TRBJ1-2; possibly TRBD1 for D (6 bases). The CDR3 spans 13 residues. Germline assignment: CDR1 ENHRY and CDR2 SYGVKD. V was trimmed by 10 bases and J by 2 bases, leaving 14 bases between them. The CDR3 bases that were read are TGTGCCACCGCAGGGGAGGCAAACTATGGC. The encoded protein is CATAGEANYG. The whole CDR3 reads CATAGEANYGYTF.

In its sample, this clone was seen a few times. The CDR3 is cut off 3 residues early in the read; its end comes from the germline J gene. Other DNA sequences of this sample code for an identical CDR3. The chain employs TRBV7-6 and TRBJ2-3; maybe TRBD1 (6 bases). The CDR3 loop spans 14 amino acids. Germline CDR1 reads SGHVS; CDR2 reads FNYEAQ. The sequenced part of the CDR3 DNA is TGTGCCAGCAGCGGTCGAGGGGGACGAGACACG. Encoded protein: CASSGRGGRDT. The whole CDR3 reads CASSGRGGRDTQYF.

Remarks on this clone: Coverage ceases 3 residues before the CDR3 finishes, and the germline J gene fills in the end. The chain recombines TRBV7-6 with TRBJ2-3; D uncertain. This CDR3 is built from 12 residues. Looked up from germline, CDR1 is SGHVS and CDR2 is FNYEAQ. The sequenced CDR3 bases are TGTGCCAGCAGCCCTCTTGCGGAGACG. It is translated as CASSPLAET. In full, the CDR3 is CASSPLAETQYF.

This clone was seen ten or more times. The read gets to within 3 residues of the CDR3 end, and the germline J gene fills in the rest. J is TRBJ2-2 and V is TRBV19; 9 bases line up with TRBD1. Per the germline V gene, CDR1 is LNHDA and CDR2 is SQIVND (reference sequence). J gave up 7 bases and V 8 bases, and 5 bases lay outside the gene matches. The CDR3 totals 13 residues. CDR3 amino acids: CASSDRGVGELFF. The part of the CDR3 DNA that was read is TGTGCCAGTTCGGACAGGGGCGTCGGGGAG.

In this sample, this clone turned up many times. The read comes to an end 3 residues before the CDR3 does, leaving the germline J gene to fill in the end. The rearrangement uses TRBV6-2 or TRBV6-3 and TRBJ1-5; possible D gene TRBD1, 6 bases. The germline gives CDR1 MNHEY, CDR2 SVGEGT. The CDR3 contains 14 residues. The V and J ends lost 4 bases and 6 bases respectively, with 13 bases between them. The part of the CDR3 DNA that was read is TGTGCCAGCAGTTCCGCCAGGGGTGGTCAGCCC. Translation gives CASSSARGGQP. The whole CDR3 sequence is CASSSARGGQPQHF.

There are many counts of this clone. The CDR3 goes on 3 residues after the read ends, and that part is filled in from the germline J gene. The V call is TRBV5-4, the J call TRBJ2-2; TRBD2 is a possible D gene (6 bases). CDR1 is SGHNT, CDR2 YYREEE, per germline (reference sequence). The CDR3 spans 15 residues. The CDR3 bases that were read are TGTGCCAGCAGCTTGGGGGGGGAACAGAATTCACCG. Amino acids: CASSLGGEQNSP. The complete CDR3 reads CASSLGGEQNSPLFF.

This clone was counted at least ten times. The read gets to within 3 residues of the CDR3 end, and the germline J gene fills in the rest. The rearrangement links TRBV20-1 to TRBJ1-1; D is unresolved. The germline CDR1 and CDR2 sequences are DFQATT and SNEGSKA (reference sequence). This CDR3 region has 12 residues. CDR3 sequence: CSARYSQVQAFF. The DNA read from the CDR3 is TGCAGTGCTAGATATTCCCAAGTCCAG.

This clone was observed a few times. The CDR3 goes on 3 residues after the read ends, and that part is filled in from the germline J gene. This chain connects TRBV6-2 or TRBV6-3 to TRBJ1-2; the D gene is possibly TRBD1 (6 bases). The CDR3 has 15 amino acids. The germline V gene has CDR1 MNHEY and CDR2 SVGEGT. CDR3 DNA (partial): TGTGCCAGCAAGATGAGGCGGGGGGGCCAATACGAC. Protein sequence: CASKMRRGGQYD. The complete CDR3 reads CASKMRRGGQYDYTF.

This clone has just a few counts. The missing CDR3 end, 3 residues past where the read stops, is filled in from the germline J gene. The chain recombines TRBV7-6 with TRBJ1-2; the D gene is possibly TRBD1 (5 bases). Germline CDR1 is SGHVS and CDR2 is FNYEAQ. The CDR3 contains 17 residues. The CDR3 protein is CASSPPQLAGSYNDYTF. The CDR3 DNA, read in part, is TGTGCCAGCAGTCCGCCCCAACTAGCAGGGTCCTACAATGAC.

This clone came up many times. Partial CDR3 DNA: TGTGCCAGCAGTTTAGGTGATAGCGGGGGTGTACCCTCCACAGATACG. It codes for CASSLGDSGGVPSTDT. The complete CDR3 reads CASSLGDSGGVPSTDTQYF. The genes are TRBV28 and TRBJ2-3; 9 bases align to TRBD2. The CDR3 goes on 3 residues after the read ends, and that part is filled in from the germline J gene. J lost 2 bases, V lost 2 bases, and 14 bases had no gene match. CDR1 is MDHEN, CDR2 SYDVKM, per germline. This CDR3 has 19 amino acids.

The table lists this clone with many counts. The read terminates 3 residues before the CDR3 end, so the remaining end is supplied by the germline J gene. The J gene is TRBJ2-5, the V gene TRBV6-1; 11 bases map to TRBD2. The germline V gene encodes CDR1 MNHNS and CDR2 SASEGT. With 3 bases clipped from V and 6 bases from J, the junction kept 6 bases outside the gene matches. CDR3 size: 15 residues. CDR3 protein: CASSDSGGAMKTQYF. The covered CDR3 bases are TGTGCCAGCAGTGATAGCGGGGGGGCCATGAAGACC.

This clone was seen at least ten times. Sequencing ends 3 residues short of the CDR3 end; the germline J gene provides the rest. The rearrangement joins TRBV5-4 to TRBJ1-4; possible D gene TRBD1, 5 bases. The CDR3 extends over 15 amino acids. CDR1 SGHNT and CDR2 YYREEE come from the germline V gene (reference sequence). The part of the CDR3 DNA that was read is TGTGCCAGCAGCCGTGACAGCTCTGGGGCCAACGTA. Encoded protein: CASSRDSSGANV. In full, the CDR3 is CASSRDSSGANVLFF.

At least ten counts were recorded for this clone. The CDR3 end lies 3 residues beyond the end of the read and is filled in from the germline J gene. The chain combines TRBV5-1 with TRBJ1-2; a possible D gene is TRBD1 (6 bases). CDR1 is SGHRS and CDR2 is YFSETQ in the germline V gene. The CDR3 loop spans 13 amino acids. The V end lost 0 bases, the J end lost 6 bases, and 9 bases lay between the germline ends. CDR3 protein: CASSLDRVDGYTF. CDR3 DNA, as far as it was read: TGCGCCAGCAGCTTGGACAGGGTCGATGGC.

This clone was observed at least ten times. The sequenced fragment ends 3 residues before the CDR3 boundary, so the rest is inferred from the germline J gene. The V call is TRBV5-4, the J call TRBJ2-3; 10 nucleotides line up with TRBD1. This CDR3 comprises 16 residues. Looked up from germline, CDR1 is SGHNT and CDR2 is YYREEE (reference sequence). V was clipped by 4 bases and J by 2 bases; unmatched bases: 7. CDR3 in amino acids: CASSKGQGRTTDTQYF. The part of the CDR3 DNA that was read is TGTGCCAGCAGCAAGGGACAGGGGAGGACCACAGATACG.

There are many counts of this clone. The read terminates 3 residues ahead of where the CDR3 ends, so the germline J gene completes it. The chain recombines TRBV7-1 with TRBJ2-2, with no clear D. TRBV7-1 is labeled an ORF, and its function is uncertain. The V gene lost 3 bases and the J gene lost 2 bases, with 25 bases spanning the gap. The CDR3 consists of 20 residues. The CDR3 sequence: CASSSRHTWAMALNTGELFF. Incomplete CDR3 DNA: TGTGCCAGCAGCTCCCGGCACACGTGGGCCATGGCTCTTAACACCGGGGAG.

This clone was recorded many times. Sequencing ends 3 residues short of the CDR3 end; the germline J gene provides the rest. The chain uses TRBV20-1 and TRBJ2-1; D is possibly TRBD2 (5 bases). The germline gives CDR1 DFQATT, CDR2 SNEGSKA (reference sequence). The CDR3 consists of 13 residues. V lost 0 bases to trimming and J lost 6 bases, with 9 bases between them. The CDR3 reads CSARDYRGNEQFF. The CDR3 DNA, read in part, is TGCAGTGCTAGAGATTATCGGGGCAATGAG.

This clone was counted ten times or more. The read gets to within 3 residues of the CDR3 end, and the germline J gene fills in the rest. The rearrangement uses TRBV6-7 and TRBJ1-2, with D maybe TRBD1 (6 bases). TRBV6-7 is given ORF status, its function remaining uncertain. The CDR3 has 15 residues. V lost 6 bases and J 3 bases, leaving 17 bases between the germline ends. The CDR3 protein is CASSSAGDRDYGYTF. The covered CDR3 bases are TGTGCCAGCAGCAGCGCAGGGGACCGCGACTATGGC.

This clone was recorded at least ten times. Mismatch with germline at one junction end may stem from a read error. The read ends 3 residues early relative to the CDR3; the germline J gene fills the gap. This chain joins TRBV4-2 and TRBJ2-7, with D maybe TRBD1 (5 bases). The CDR3 covers 16 residues. The germline V gene encodes CDR1 LGHNA and CDR2 YNFKEQ. CDR3: CASSQDWGSPLPEQYF. The sequenced CDR3 bases are TGCGCCAGCAGCCAAGATTGGGGCTCCCCTCTCCCCGAG.

A note on this clone: The read ends 3 residues early relative to the CDR3; the germline J gene fills the gap. The chain carries TRBV7-8 and TRBJ2-3, with 7 positions matching TRBD1. This CDR3 spans 14 amino acids. Germline CDR1 reads SGHVS; CDR2 reads FQNEAQ. The sequenced part of the CDR3 DNA is TGTGCCAGCAGTATCGGACAGGTAAATCAGCCG. Amino acids: CASSIGQVNQP. The full CDR3 protein reads CASSIGQVNQPQYF.